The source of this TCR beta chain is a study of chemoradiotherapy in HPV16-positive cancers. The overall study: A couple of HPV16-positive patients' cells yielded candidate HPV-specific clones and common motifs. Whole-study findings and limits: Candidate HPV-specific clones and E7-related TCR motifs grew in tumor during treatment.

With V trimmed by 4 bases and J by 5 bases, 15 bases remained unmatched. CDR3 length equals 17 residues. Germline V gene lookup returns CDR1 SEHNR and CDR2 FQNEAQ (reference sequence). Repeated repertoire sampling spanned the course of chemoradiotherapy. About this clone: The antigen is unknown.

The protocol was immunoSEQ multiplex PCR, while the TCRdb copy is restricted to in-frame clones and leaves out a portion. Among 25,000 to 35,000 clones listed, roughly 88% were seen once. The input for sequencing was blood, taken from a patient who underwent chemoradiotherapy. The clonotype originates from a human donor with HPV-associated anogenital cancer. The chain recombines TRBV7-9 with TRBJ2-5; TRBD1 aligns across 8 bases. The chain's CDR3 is CASSWTGFGLTGETQYF. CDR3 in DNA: TGTGCCAGCAGCTGGACAGGGTTTGGCTTAACTGGGGAGACCCAGTACTTC.